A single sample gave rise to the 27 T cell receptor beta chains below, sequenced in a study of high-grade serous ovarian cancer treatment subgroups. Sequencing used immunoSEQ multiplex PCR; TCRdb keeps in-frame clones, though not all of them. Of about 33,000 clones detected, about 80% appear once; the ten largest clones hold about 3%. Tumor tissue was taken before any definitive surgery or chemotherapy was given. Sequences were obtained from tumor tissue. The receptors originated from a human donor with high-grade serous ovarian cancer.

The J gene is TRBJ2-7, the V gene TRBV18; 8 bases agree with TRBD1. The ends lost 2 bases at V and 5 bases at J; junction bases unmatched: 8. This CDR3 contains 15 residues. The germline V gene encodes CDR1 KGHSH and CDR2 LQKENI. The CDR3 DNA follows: TGTGCCAGCTCACCAACCGGGACAGGTCCTAACGAGCAGTACTTC. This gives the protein CASSPTGTGPNEQYF.

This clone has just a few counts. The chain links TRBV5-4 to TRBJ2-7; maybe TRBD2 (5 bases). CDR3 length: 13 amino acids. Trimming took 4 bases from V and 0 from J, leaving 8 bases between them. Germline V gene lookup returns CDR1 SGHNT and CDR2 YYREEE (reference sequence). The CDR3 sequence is CASSRESSYEQYF. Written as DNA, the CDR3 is TGTGCCAGCAGCCGGGAATCCTCCTACGAGCAGTACTTC.

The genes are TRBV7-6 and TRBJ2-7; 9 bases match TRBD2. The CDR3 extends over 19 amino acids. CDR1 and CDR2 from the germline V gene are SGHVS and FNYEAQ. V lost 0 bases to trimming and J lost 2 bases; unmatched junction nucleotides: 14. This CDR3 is CASSLATSFLREGPYEQYF. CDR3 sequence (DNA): TGTGCCAGCAGCTTAGCGACGAGTTTTTTGCGGGAGGGACCCTACGAGCAGTACTTC.

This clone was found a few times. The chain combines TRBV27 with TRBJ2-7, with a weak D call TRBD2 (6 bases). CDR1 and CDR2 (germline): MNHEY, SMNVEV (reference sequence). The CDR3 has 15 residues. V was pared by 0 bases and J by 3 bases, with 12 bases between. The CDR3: CASSLSRGGYYEQYF. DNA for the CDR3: TGTGCCAGCAGTTTATCCCGGGGAGGTTACTACGAGCAGTACTTC.

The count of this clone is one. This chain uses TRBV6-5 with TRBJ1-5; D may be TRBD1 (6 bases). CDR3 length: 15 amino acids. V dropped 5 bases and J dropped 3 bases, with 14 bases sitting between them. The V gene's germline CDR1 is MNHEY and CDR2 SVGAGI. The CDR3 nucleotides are TGTGCCAGCAGTCTGTTCACAGGGAACAATCAGCCCCAGCATTTT. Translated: CASSLFTGNNQPQHF.

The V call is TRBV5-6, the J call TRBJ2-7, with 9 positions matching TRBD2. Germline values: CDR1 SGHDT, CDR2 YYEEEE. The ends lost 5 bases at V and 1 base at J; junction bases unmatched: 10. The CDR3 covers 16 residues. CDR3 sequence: CASRRGIAGESYEQYF. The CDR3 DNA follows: TGTGCCAGCAGGAGGGGGATAGCGGGAGAGTCCTACGAGCAGTACTTC. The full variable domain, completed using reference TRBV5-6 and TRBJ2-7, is DAGVTQSPTHLIKTRGQQVTLRCSPKSGHDTVSWYQQALGQGPQFIFQYYEEEERQRGNFPDRFSGHQFPNYSSELNVNALLLGDSALYLCASRRGIAGESYEQYFGPGTRLTVT.

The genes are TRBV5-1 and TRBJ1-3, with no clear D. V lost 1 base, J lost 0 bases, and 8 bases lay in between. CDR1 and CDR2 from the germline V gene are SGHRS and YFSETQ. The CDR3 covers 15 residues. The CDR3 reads CASSLWGSSGNTIYF. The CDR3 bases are TGCGCCAGCAGCTTGTGGGGTAGCTCTGGAAACACCATATATTTT.

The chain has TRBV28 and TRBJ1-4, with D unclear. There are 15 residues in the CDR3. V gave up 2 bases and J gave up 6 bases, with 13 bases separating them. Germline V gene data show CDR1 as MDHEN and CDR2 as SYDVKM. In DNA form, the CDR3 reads TGTGCCAGCAGTTTACAGACCAACTATTATGAAAAACTGTTTTTT. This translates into CASSLQTNYYEKLFF.

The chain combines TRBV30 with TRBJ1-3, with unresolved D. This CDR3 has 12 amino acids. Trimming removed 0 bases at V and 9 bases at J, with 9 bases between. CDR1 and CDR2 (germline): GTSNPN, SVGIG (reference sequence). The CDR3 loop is CAWSVLGSTIYF. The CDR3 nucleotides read TGTGCCTGGAGTGTACTGGGGTCCACCATATATTTT.

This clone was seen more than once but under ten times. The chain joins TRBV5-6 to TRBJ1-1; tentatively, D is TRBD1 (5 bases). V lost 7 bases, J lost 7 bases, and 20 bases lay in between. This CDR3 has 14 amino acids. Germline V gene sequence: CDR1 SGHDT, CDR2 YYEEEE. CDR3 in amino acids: CASRDHKDGGEAFF. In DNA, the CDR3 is TGTGCCAGCCGGGACCATAAGGATGGGGGTGAAGCTTTCTTT.

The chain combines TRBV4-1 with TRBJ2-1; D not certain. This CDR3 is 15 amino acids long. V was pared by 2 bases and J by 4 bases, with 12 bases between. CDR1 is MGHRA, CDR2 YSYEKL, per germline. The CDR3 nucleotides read TGCGCCAGCAGCCAATTTTCAACCGTATACAATGAGCAGTTCTTC. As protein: CASSQFSTVYNEQFF.

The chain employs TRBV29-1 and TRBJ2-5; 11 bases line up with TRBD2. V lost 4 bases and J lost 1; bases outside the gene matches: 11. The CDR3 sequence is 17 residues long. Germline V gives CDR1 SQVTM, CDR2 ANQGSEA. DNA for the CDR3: TGCAGCGTTGGGGGTGCGATAGCGGGAGGGGTCCAAGAGACCCAGTACTTC. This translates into CSVGGAIAGGVQETQYF.

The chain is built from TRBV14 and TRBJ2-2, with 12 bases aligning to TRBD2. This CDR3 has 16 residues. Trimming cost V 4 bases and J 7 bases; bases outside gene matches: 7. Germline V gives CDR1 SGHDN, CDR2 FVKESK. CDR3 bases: TGTGCCAGCAGCCTAAGACTAGCGGGAGATGGCGGGGAGCTGTTTTTT. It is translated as CASSLRLAGDGGELFF.

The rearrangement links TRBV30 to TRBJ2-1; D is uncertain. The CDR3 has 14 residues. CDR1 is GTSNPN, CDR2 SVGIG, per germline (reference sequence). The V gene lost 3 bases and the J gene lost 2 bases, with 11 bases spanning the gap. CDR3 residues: CAWSETSTYNEQFF. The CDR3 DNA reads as TGTGCCTGGAGCGAAACCTCGACCTACAATGAGCAGTTCTTC.

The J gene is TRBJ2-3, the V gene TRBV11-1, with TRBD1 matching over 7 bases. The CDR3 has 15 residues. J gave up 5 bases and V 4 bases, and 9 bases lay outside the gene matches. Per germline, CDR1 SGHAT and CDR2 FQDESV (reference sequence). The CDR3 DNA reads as TGTGCCAGCAGCTCGAACAGGGGCAGGGAAGATACGCAGTATTTT. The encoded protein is CASSSNRGREDTQYF.

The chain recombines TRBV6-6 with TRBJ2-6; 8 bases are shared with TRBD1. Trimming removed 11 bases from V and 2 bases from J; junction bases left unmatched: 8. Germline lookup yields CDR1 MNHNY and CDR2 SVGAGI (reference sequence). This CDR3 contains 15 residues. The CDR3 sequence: CASGTGGTGANVLTF. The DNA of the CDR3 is TGTGCCTCGGGCACAGGGGGGACTGGGGCCAACGTCCTGACTTTC.

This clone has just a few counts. CDR3 nucleotide sequence: TGTGCCAGCAGTCCTTTCACCAACACCGGGGAGCTGTTTTTT. It codes for CASSPFTNTGELFF. V gene TRBV2 combines with J gene TRBJ2-2; no reliable D call. Germline CDR1 SNHLY, CDR2 FYNNEI. Between the trimmed V and J ends, which lost 5 bases and 2 bases, there was a span of 9 bases. CDR3 length equals 14 residues.

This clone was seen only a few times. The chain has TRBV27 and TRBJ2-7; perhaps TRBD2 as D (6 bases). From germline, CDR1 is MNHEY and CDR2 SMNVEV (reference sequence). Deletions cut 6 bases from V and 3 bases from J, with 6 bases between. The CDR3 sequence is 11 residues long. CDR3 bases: TGTGCCAGCAGGCGGGGCTACGAGCAGTACTTC. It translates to CASRRGYEQYF.

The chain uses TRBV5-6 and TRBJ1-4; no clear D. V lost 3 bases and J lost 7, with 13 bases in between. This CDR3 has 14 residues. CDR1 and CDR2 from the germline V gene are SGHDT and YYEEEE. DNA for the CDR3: TGTGCCAGCAGCTCCGGACTGGGCGGTGAAAAACTGTTTTTT. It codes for CASSSGLGGEKLFF.

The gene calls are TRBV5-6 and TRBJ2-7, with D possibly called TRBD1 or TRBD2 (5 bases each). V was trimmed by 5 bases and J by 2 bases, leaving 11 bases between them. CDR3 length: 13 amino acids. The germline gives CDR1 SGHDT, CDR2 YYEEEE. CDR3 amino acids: CASSNGATYEQYF. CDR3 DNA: TGTGCCAGCAGTAACGGGGCCACCTACGAGCAGTACTTC.

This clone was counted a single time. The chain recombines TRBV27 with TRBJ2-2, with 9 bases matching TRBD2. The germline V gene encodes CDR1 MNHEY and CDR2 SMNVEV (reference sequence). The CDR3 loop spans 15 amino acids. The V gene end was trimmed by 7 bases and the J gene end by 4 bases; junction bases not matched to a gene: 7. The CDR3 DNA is TGTGCCAGCATGGGCGGGAGGGTCGGCACCGGGGAGCTGTTTTTT. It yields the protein CASMGGRVGTGELFF.

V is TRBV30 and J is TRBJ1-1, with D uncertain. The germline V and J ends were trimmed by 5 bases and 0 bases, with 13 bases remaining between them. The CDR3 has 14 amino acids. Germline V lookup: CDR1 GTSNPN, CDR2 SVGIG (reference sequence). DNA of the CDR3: TGTGCCTGGCATACCGGGGTCGTGAACACTGAAGCTTTCTTT. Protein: CAWHTGVVNTEAFF. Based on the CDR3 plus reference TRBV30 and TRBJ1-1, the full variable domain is SQTIHQWPATLVQPVGSPLSLECTVEGTSNPNLYWYRQAAGRGLQLLFYSVGIGQISSEVPQNLSASRPQDRQFILSSKKLLLSDSGFYLCAWHTGVVNTEAFFGQGTRLTVV.

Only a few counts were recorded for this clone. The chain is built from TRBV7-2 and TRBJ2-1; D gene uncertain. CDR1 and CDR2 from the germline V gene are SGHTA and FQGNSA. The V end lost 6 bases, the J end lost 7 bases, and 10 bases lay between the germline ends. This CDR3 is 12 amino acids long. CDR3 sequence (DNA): TGTGCCAGCAGAAGGAGTGGGAATGAGCAGTTCTTC. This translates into CASRRSGNEQFF.

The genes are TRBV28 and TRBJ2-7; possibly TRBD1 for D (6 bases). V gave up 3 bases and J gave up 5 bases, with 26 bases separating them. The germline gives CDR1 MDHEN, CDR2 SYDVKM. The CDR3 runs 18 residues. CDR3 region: CASSFDRSIWYPTDEQYF. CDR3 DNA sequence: TGTGCCAGCAGTTTCGACAGGTCCATCTGGTACCCTACAGACGAGCAGTACTTC.

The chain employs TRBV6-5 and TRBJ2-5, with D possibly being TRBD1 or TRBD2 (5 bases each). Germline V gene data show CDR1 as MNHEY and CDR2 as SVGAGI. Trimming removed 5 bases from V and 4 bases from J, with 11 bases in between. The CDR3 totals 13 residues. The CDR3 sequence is CASSPTRGETQYF. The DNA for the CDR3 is TGTGCCAGCAGTCCAACGAGGGGAGAGACCCAGTACTTC.

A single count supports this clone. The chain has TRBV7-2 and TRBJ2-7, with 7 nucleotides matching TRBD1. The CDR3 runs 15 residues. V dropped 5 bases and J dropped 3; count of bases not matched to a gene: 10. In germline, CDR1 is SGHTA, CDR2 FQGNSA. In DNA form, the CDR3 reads TGTGCCAGCAGCCGCAAGGGGACAGAAAGCTACGAGCAGTACTTC. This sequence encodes CASSRKGTESYEQYF.

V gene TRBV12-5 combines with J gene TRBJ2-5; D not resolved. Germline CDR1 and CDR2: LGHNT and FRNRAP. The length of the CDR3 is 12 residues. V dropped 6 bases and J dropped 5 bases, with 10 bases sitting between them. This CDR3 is CASGTDVETQYF. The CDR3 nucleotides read TGTGCTAGTGGGACGGACGTTGAGACCCAGTACTTC.